This entry lists 15 T cell receptor beta chains sequenced from one sample in a study of T cells expressing NK-cell markers. TCRdb reprocessed the 5' RACE reads and stores each CDR3 protein as one record, lacking DNA. The sample table includes 400,000 to 450,000 distinct CDR3 sequences. Sequencing was done on a sample of blood T cells: a sorted CD56 or NKG2C T cell subset, CD4+ or CD8+ T cells, or bulk PBMC T cells (not recorded which). The receptors shown here come from a woman between 18 and 70 years old in good health.

This chain uses TRBV18 with TRBJ1-1. Germline values: CDR1 KGHSH, CDR2 LQKENI. This CDR3 contains 13 residues. The CDR3 protein is CASSEDRNTEAFF. Combining the CDR3 with reference TRBV18 and TRBJ1-1 gives the whole variable domain NAGVMQNPRHLVRRRGQEARLRCSPMKGHSHVYWYRQLPEEGLKFMVYLQKENIIDESGMPKERFSAEFPKEGPSILRIQQVVRGDSAAYFCASSEDRNTEAFFGQGTRLTVV.

The gene calls are TRBV6-4 and TRBJ2-5; TCRdb gives TRBD2 as the D gene, but with no DNA this cannot be confirmed. This CDR3 is built from 15 residues. Germline V gene lookup returns CDR1 MRHNA and CDR2 SNTAGT. CDR3 region: CASSESSGGPETQYF.

The chain couples TRBV21-1 to TRBJ1-2; absent DNA, TCRdb's TRBD1 call cannot be checked. TRBV21-1 is tagged as a pseudogene. The CDR3 length is 12 residues. The CDR3: CASRGDIYGYTF.

This chain connects TRBV4-2 to TRBJ1-5. The CDR3 sequence is 16 residues long. Per germline, CDR1 LGHNA and CDR2 YNFKEQ. The CDR3 sequence is CASSQAAGYSNHPQHF.

The chain joins TRBV20-1 to TRBJ2-7. The CDR3 has 13 residues. CDR1 and CDR2 from the germline V gene are DFQATT and SNEGSKA (reference sequence). CDR3 in amino acids: CSARDPRIHEQYF.

This rearrangement joins TRBV19 to TRBJ2-2; TCRdb selects TRBD1, and the lack of DNA leaves this call unchecked. Germline V gives CDR1 LNHDA, CDR2 SQIVND (reference sequence). The CDR3 is 15 residues long. The CDR3 loop is CASSIGTLNTGELFF.

The J gene is TRBJ1-1, the V gene TRBV12-3 or TRBV12-4; the D call of TRBD1 rests on TCRdb alone, since no DNA is present to check it. This CDR3 has 15 amino acids. This CDR3 reads CASRSDRGMYTEAFF.

The J gene is TRBJ2-1, the V gene TRBV5-1. This CDR3 region has 14 residues. The germline V gene encodes CDR1 SGHRS and CDR2 YFSETQ. CDR3: CASSLAQGANEQFF.

The chain recombines TRBV6-5 with TRBJ2-7. The CDR3 sequence is 13 residues long. CDR1 is MNHEY, CDR2 SVGAGI, per germline. CDR3 amino acids: CASSYQDTYEQYF.

The chain employs TRBV20-1 and TRBJ2-5; lacking DNA, the TRBD2 call made by TCRdb goes unchecked. Germline lookup yields CDR1 DFQATT and CDR2 SNEGSKA (reference sequence). This CDR3 has 15 amino acids. CDR3 sequence: CSAQSLAGGRETQYF.

This chain links TRBV20-1 with TRBJ1-5. This CDR3 comprises 15 residues. Germline lookup yields CDR1 DFQATT and CDR2 SNEGSKA (reference sequence). Here the CDR3 reads CSASREGPSNQPQHF.

This sequence joins TRBV7-6 and TRBJ1-4; TCRdb's D call of TRBD1 is untestable without DNA. The CDR3 loop spans 14 amino acids. The germline V gene encodes CDR1 SGHVS and CDR2 FNYEAQ. This chain's CDR3 is CASSLVQGGEKLFF.

The V call is TRBV3-1, the J call TRBJ2-5; the TRBD1 assignment by TCRdb is unverifiable without DNA. The germline CDR1 and CDR2 sequences are LGHDT and YNNKEL (reference sequence). The length of the CDR3 is 16 residues. The chain's CDR3 is CASSRNLQGRQETQYF.

J is TRBJ1-4 and V is TRBV29-1. The CDR3 runs to 14 residues. Germline CDR1 reads SQVTM; CDR2 reads ANQGSEA. The CDR3 spells CSVAGLWGGEKLFF. Looking up the rest from reference TRBV29-1 and TRBJ1-4 gives the full variable domain: SAVISQKPSRDICQRGTSLTIQCQVDSQVTMMFWYRQQPGQSLTLIATANQGSEATYESGFVIDKFPISRPNLTFSTLTVSNMSPEDSSIYLCSVAGLWGGEKLFFGSGTQLSVL.

The chain links TRBV29-1 to TRBJ2-3; the D gene TCRdb calls, TRBD2, cannot be checked with no DNA. The CDR3 spans 16 residues. In germline, CDR1 is SQVTM, CDR2 ANQGSEA. CDR3: CSVDRETSGVRDTKYF.